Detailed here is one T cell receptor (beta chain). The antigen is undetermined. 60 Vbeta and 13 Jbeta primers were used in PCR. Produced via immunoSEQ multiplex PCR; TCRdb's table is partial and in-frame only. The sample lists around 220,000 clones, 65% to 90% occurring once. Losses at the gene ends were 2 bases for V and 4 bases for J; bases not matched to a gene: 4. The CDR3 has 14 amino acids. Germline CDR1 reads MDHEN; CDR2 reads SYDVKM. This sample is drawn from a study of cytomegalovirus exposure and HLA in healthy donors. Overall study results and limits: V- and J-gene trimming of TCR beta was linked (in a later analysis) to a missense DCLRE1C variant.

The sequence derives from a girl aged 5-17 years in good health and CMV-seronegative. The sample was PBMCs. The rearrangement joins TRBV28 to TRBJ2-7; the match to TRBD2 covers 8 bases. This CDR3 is CASSLPSGLYEQYF. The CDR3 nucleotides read TGTGCCAGCAGTTTACCTAGCGGGTTATACGAGCAGTACTTC.